This record concerns one T cell receptor beta chain sequence. Sequenced by immunoSEQ multiplex PCR; TCRdb stores in-frame clones only, minus some. The sample records around 400,000 clones, roughly 86% being singletons. Recruited during active infection, patients (from Seattle) were subsequently followed longitudinally. This record belongs to a study of blood T cell repertoires in COVID-19. Study-level background: Researchers got acute and convalescent COVID-19 samples from the United States, Italy and Spain.

The CDR3 length is 16 residues. V trimming: 4 bases; J trimming: 5 bases; junction bases outside the gene matches: 5. Germline CDR1 is SNHLY and CDR2 is FYNNEI. This clonotype originated in an older woman with COVID-19, enrolled during active disease. The material sequenced was peripheral blood. This chain connects TRBV2 to TRBJ2-5, with TRBD2 matching over 15 bases. DNA of the CDR3: TGTGCCAGCAGTGGGACTAGCGGGGGGGGCCGTGAGACCCAGTACTTC. Residues: CASSGTSGGGRETQYF.